This T cell receptor beta chain emerged from a study of blood T cell repertoires in COVID-19. Turning to the study itself: Acute and convalescent COVID-19 specimens originated in the United States, Italy and Spain. Sample material is recorded as cDNA or gDNA derived from T cells, B-cell-depleted T cells, or PBMCs.

Per the study methods: Amplification of reference gene primers was used by the study to estimate nucleated cell counts. Only in-frame clones appear in the TCRdb table, and some are missing; sequencing was by immunoSEQ multiplex PCR. For V, J and clone size, that table is used; D and trimming come from the DNA. Of fewer than 200,000 clones in the sample, roughly four fifths were seen once. This CDR3 spans 14 amino acids. V trimming: 1 base; J trimming: 5 bases; junction bases outside the gene matches: 1. Germline V CDR1 and CDR2: MGHRA, YSYEKL. Sequenced: peripheral blood. V and J are TRBV4-1 and TRBJ1-2; 10 nucleotides agree with TRBD1. The sequence came from a woman between 35 and 50 years old with COVID-19, enrolled during active disease. Here the CDR3 reads CASSQAGQGYGYTF. In DNA form, the CDR3 reads TGCGCCAGCAGCCAAGCGGGACAGGGGTATGGCTACACCTTC.